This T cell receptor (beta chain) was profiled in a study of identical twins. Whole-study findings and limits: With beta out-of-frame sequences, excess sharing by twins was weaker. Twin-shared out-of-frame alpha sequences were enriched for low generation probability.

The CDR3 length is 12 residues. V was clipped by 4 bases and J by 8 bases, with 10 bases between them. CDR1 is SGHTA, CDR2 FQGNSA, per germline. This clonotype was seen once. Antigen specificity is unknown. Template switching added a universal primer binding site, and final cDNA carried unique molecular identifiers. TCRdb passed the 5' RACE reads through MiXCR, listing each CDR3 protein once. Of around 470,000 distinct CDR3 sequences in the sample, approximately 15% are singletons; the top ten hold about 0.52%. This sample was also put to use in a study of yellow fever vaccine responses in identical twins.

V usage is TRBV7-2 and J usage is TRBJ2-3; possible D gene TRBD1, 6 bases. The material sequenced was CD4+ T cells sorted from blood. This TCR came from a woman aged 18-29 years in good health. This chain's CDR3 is CASSSQGRTQYF. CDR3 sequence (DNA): TGTGCCAGCAGCTCCCAGGGGCGTACGCAGTATTTT.